The T cell receptor (beta chain) under discussion was sequenced for a study of shared clonotypes between healthy human individuals. Overall study findings and caveats: For naive CD4 cells, roughly 4.6% of clonotypes were shared across four donors.

In germline, CDR1 is SGHRS, CDR2 YFSETQ. V lost 1 base, J lost 6 bases, and 9 bases stayed unmatched. This CDR3 is 16 amino acids long. Healthy adults negative for HIV, lacking recent acute infections or vaccinations, served as donors. Assay: immunoSEQ multiplex PCR; the TCRdb copy retains only in-frame clones and omits some. The top ten hold approximately 1.5% of the sample, which has approximately 980,000 clones, roughly 72% seen once. This clone was detected only once. Its antigen is not identified. Sequenced: memory CD4+ T cells sorted from blood. Subset reported: CD45RA-negative fraction. The TCR sequence derives from a young man in good health. The chain couples TRBV5-1 to TRBJ2-2; 7 nucleotides agree with TRBD2. The CDR3 sequence: CASSLMGGPESGELFF. CDR3 bases: TGCGCCAGCAGCTTGATGGGAGGGCCTGAGTCCGGGGAGCTGTTTTTT.